This TCR beta chain comes out of a study of blood T cell repertoires in COVID-19. Study context: COVID-19 samples collected from the United States, Italy and Spain covered acute and convalescent phases.

Recovery among Cohort 3 donors was established by two negative PCRs, clearance, or symptom resolution. Profiling relied on immunoSEQ multiplex PCR, and the TCRdb table lists in-frame clones only, not all of them. The repertoire holds about 300,000 clones, with approximately 84% as singletons. Germline V gene lookup returns CDR1 SNHLY and CDR2 FYNNEI. V gave up 6 bases and J gave up 9 bases; unmatched junction bases: 10. There are 15 residues in the CDR3. This receptor was obtained from a man in his thirties or forties who had recovered from COVID-19. Sequencing used PBMCs or T cells enriched from blood (not recorded which). The chain combines TRBV2 with TRBJ2-1, with 11 bases lining up with TRBD2. The CDR3 DNA is TGTGCCAGCAGCCCTCTTAGCGGGGGGGCCGTTGAGCAGTTCTTC. This gives the protein CASSPLSGGAVEQFF.